The clone carrying this T cell receptor beta chain was detected a few times. Its antigen is not known. TCRdb re-analysed the RACE reads in MiXCR, keeping a single row per CDR3 protein. The sample consists of some 150,000 distinct CDR3 sequences, about an eighth of them appearing once. The CDR3 consists of 19 residues. Germline V gene sequence: CDR1 SGHNT, CDR2 YYREEE (reference sequence). Trimming left V 4 bases short and J 3 bases short, with 26 bases between. Specified time point: patch test 2, 6 weeks after DPC sensitization. As to treatment: therapeutic diphenylcyclopropenone sensitization with weekly scalp DPC. The sample comes from a study of human T cells and chemical hapten exposure. Study in general: Upper inner arm skin measuring around 2 cm by around 2 cm received 2% DPC for sensitization. All through the approximately 23-week study, the scalp of each patient received diphenylcyclopropenone doses weekly. Application of 0.01% DPC to the upper back was done by patch test, with a reading at 6 days. Overall study results and limits: Healthy individuals' immune responses may differ from those of donors, who had alopecia.

The clonotype was recovered from a woman aged 45-65 years with alopecia areata. Some clones in this sample may be carry-over from other donors' samples. This sequence joins TRBV5-4 and TRBJ2-4; tentative D call: TRBD2 (6 bases). The specimen comprised whole blood, sampled in connection with sensitization to the hapten diphenylcyclopropenone (DPC). The CDR3 spells CASSPDIGGGTGIKNIQYF. The CDR3 DNA is TGTGCCAGCAGCCCGGATATCGGAGGCGGGACTGGTATCAAAAACATTCAGTACTTC.